The 10 T cell receptor beta chains below come from one sample, sequenced in a study of Tregs in tolerant kidney transplant recipients. The data were produced by immunoSEQ multiplex PCR, yet TCRdb's version contains in-frame clones alone and is incomplete. The sample consists of fewer than 70,000 clones, approximately 82% of them appearing once. Sequenced input: CD4+ T cells from blood. These receptors originate from a human donor in good health.

This clone occurred a few times. The rearrangement links TRBV7-3 to TRBJ2-6; unclear D gene. Trimming stripped 1 base from V and 0 bases from J, with 4 bases between. The CDR3 contains 15 residues. The germline gives CDR1 SGHTA, CDR2 FQGTGA. This chain's CDR3 is CASSLINSGANVLTF. CDR3 coding DNA: TGTGCCAGCAGCTTAATCAACTCTGGGGCCAACGTCCTGACTTTC.

The chain is built from TRBV19 and TRBJ1-5; TRBD1 is a possible D gene (5 bases). V was shortened by 9 bases and J by 4 bases, with 16 bases between the two germline ends. The germline CDR1 and CDR2 sequences are LNHDA and SQIVND (reference sequence). The CDR3 has 14 amino acids. This chain's CDR3 is CASRRAGENQPQHF. The CDR3 region has the DNA TGTGCCAGCCGCCGGGCGGGGGAAAATCAGCCCCAGCATTTT. Complete variable domain (other parts from reference TRBV19 and TRBJ1-5): DGGITQSPKYLFRKEGQNVTLSCEQNLNHDAMYWYRQDPGQGLRLIYYSQIVNDFQKGDIAEGYSVSREKKESFPLTVTSAQKNPTAFYLCASRRAGENQPQHFGDGTRLSIL.

The genes are TRBV9 and TRBJ2-7; weak D call: TRBD2 (5 bases). This CDR3 is built from 13 residues. Germline assignment: CDR1 SGDLS and CDR2 YYNGEE. V shed 3 bases and J shed 7 bases, with 14 bases lying between them. The CDR3 sequence is CASSGSDPLEQYF. The CDR3 region has the DNA TGTGCCAGCAGCGGTAGCGATCCTTTGGAGCAGTACTTC.

A few counts support this clone. The chain couples TRBV7-8 to TRBJ2-5, with D tentatively TRBD1 or TRBD2 (5 bases each). Trimming pared 1 base from V and 5 bases from J, leaving 17 bases between. CDR1 and CDR2 (germline): SGHVS, FQNEAQ. This CDR3 has 16 amino acids. The CDR3 loop reads CASSLVGASSVETQYF. For the CDR3, the DNA is TGTGCCAGCAGCTTAGTAGGGGCTAGCAGTGTGGAGACCCAGTACTTC. Drawing the rest from reference TRBV7-8 and TRBJ2-5, the complete variable domain is GAGVSQSPRYKVAKRGQDVALRCDPISGHVSLFWYQQALGQGPEFLTYFQNEAQLDKSGLPSDRFFAERPEGSVSTLKIQRTQQEDSAVYLCASSLVGASSVETQYFGPGTRLLVL.

The chain employs TRBV5-1 and TRBJ2-7, with 10 bases matching TRBD2. This CDR3 is 14 amino acids long. Unmatched junction bases numbered 6, after V lost 4 bases and J lost 5 bases. Germline lookup yields CDR1 SGHRS and CDR2 YFSETQ. This CDR3 reads CASSPVAGGHEQYF. In DNA, the CDR3 is TGCGCCAGCAGCCCGGTAGCGGGAGGCCACGAGCAGTACTTC. Full variable domain (outside the CDR3, taken from reference TRBV5-1 and TRBJ2-7): KAGVTQTPRYLIKTRGQQVTLSCSPISGHRSVSWYQQTPGQGLQFLFEYFSETQRNKGNFPGRFSGRQFSNSRSEMNVSTLELGDSALYLCASSPVAGGHEQYFGPGTRLTVT.

The rearrangement uses TRBV5-5 and TRBJ1-3; D is ambiguous. CDR3 length: 15 residues. V was pared by 4 bases and J by 0 bases, with 11 bases between. Germline V gives CDR1 SGHKS, CDR2 YYEKEE (reference sequence). CDR3 nucleotide sequence: TGTGCCAGCAGCCCCGGAGCGTCCTCTGGAAACACCATATATTTT. This encodes CASSPGASSGNTIYF.

The V gene is TRBV4-1, the J gene TRBJ2-1; TRBD2 matches 13 bases. Unmatched junction bases numbered 6, after V lost 3 bases and J lost 4 bases. CDR3 length: 17 amino acids. CDR1 is MGHRA, CDR2 YSYEKL, per germline. For the CDR3, the DNA is TGCGCCAGCAGCCAGACCCCGGGACTAGCGGGGTACAATGAGCAGTTCTTC. Protein product: CASSQTPGLAGYNEQFF.

The chain couples TRBV5-1 to TRBJ2-4; D not resolved. This CDR3 comprises 15 residues. From germline, CDR1 is SGHRS and CDR2 YFSETQ. Trimming left V 4 bases short and J 4 bases short, with 15 bases between. CDR3 nucleotide sequence: TGCGCCAGCAGCAAGGTTCAGGTTGGAAAAAACATTCAGTACTTC. Amino acid sequence: CASSKVQVGKNIQYF.

This clone was observed a handful of times. The rearrangement joins TRBV5-4 to TRBJ2-5, with no clear D. CDR1 is SGHNT, CDR2 YYREEE, per germline (reference sequence). V was cut by 7 bases and J by 3 bases, with 4 bases left in between. The CDR3 sequence is 10 residues long. The CDR3 sequence is CASGKETQYF. The CDR3 DNA is TGTGCCAGCGGAAAAGAGACCCAGTACTTC.

This chain links TRBV6-4 with TRBJ2-1; 9 bases match TRBD2. Losses at the gene ends were 0 bases for V and 6 bases for J; bases not matched to a gene: 9. The V gene's germline CDR1 is MRHNA and CDR2 SNTAGT. The CDR3 runs 17 residues. The CDR3, as DNA: TGTGCCAGCAGTGACTCGCCGGGACTAGCTCATCCCAATGAGCAGTTCTTC. It codes for CASSDSPGLAHPNEQFF.